This entry lists 30 T cell receptor beta chains sequenced from one sample in a study of technical replicates of blood from several donors. Measured with immunoSEQ multiplex PCR; TCRdb has only the in-frame clones, and not every one. The sample has 65,000 to 80,000 clones, approximately 98% seen once. Material for sequencing was T cells isolated from PBMCs. These receptors came from a human donor in good health.

The V call is TRBV10-3, the J call TRBJ2-1, with 11 bases identical to TRBD2. This CDR3 has 15 residues. V gave up 4 bases and J gave up 3 bases; unmatched junction bases: 2. Germline CDR1 ENHRY, CDR2 SYGVKD. CDR3: CAISAGLADYNEQFF. The CDR3 DNA follows: TGTGCCATCAGTGCGGGACTAGCGGACTACAATGAGCAGTTCTTC.

This sequence joins TRBV7-6 and TRBJ2-6, with D possibly matching TRBD1 (7 bases). With 5 bases removed from V and 3 bases from J, the gap between germline ends came to 20 bases. Germline V CDR1 and CDR2: SGHVS, FNYEAQ. The CDR3 totals 18 residues. The CDR3 spells CASSTGGGISSGANVLTF. CDR3 nucleotides: TGTGCCAGCAGCACCGGAGGGGGCATTTCGAGTGGGGCCAACGTCCTGACTTTC.

Written as DNA, the CDR3 is TGTGCCAGCAGCTTAACAGCACAGTCACGTTATGGCTACACCTTC. Its protein is CASSLTAQSRYGYTF. The chain has TRBV7-3 and TRBJ1-2; D gene unclear. This CDR3 has 15 amino acids. Per germline, CDR1 SGHTA and CDR2 FQGTGA. V lost 0 bases and J lost 5, with 13 bases in between.

The chain couples TRBV2 to TRBJ2-2, with D possibly TRBD1 on 5 matching bases. The V gene's germline CDR1 is SNHLY and CDR2 FYNNEI. Deletions cut 8 bases from V and 1 base from J, with 11 bases between. This CDR3 spans 14 amino acids. This chain's CDR3 is CASQNRMNTGELFF. The CDR3, as DNA: TGTGCCAGCCAGAACAGGATGAACACCGGGGAGCTGTTTTTT.

This chain uses TRBV19 with TRBJ2-1, with D uncertain. The germline CDR1 and CDR2 sequences are LNHDA and SQIVND (reference sequence). Trimming stripped 5 bases from V and 7 bases from J, with 6 bases between. This CDR3 has 11 residues. CDR3 nucleotide sequence: TGTGCCAGTAGTCGAGTTAATGAGCAGTTCTTC. Residues: CASSRVNEQFF.

The chain combines TRBV6-5 with TRBJ2-7; no clear D. In germline, CDR1 is MNHEY, CDR2 SVGAGI. The CDR3 has 11 residues. V shed 0 bases and J shed 6 bases, with 3 bases lying between them. Here the CDR3 reads CASSYSSEQYF. The DNA of the CDR3 is TGTGCCAGCAGTTACTCGAGCGAGCAGTACTTC.

The chain combines TRBV14 with TRBJ1-3, with D possibly matching TRBD1 (5 bases). V was pared by 6 bases and J by 2 bases, with 11 bases between. The V gene's germline CDR1 is SGHDN and CDR2 FVKESK. CDR3 length: 14 amino acids. The DNA of the CDR3 is TGTGCCAGCAGTCTGACAGTCACTGGAAACACCATATATTTT. It yields the protein CASSLTVTGNTIYF.

The chain employs TRBV25-1 and TRBJ2-2; TRBD2 might be the D (5 bases). The CDR3 contains 15 residues. V was clipped by 1 base and J by 5 bases, with 11 bases between them. CDR1 MGHDK and CDR2 SYGVNS come from the germline V gene. The CDR3 DNA sequence: TGTGCCAGCAGTGAATCAGTGAGGGAAACCGGGGAGCTGTTTTTT. This translates into CASSESVRETGELFF.

The chain has TRBV2 and TRBJ1-1, with TRBD1 as a possible D gene (6 bases). The CDR3 loop spans 17 amino acids. Per the germline V gene, CDR1 is SNHLY and CDR2 is FYNNEI. V lost 2 bases, J lost 1 base, and 17 bases lay in between. CDR3 sequence reads: CASSEPLGGGPNTEAFF. The CDR3 nucleotides read TGTGCCAGCAGTGAACCGCTAGGGGGGGGACCGAACACTGAAGCTTTCTTT. Full variable domain (missing parts from reference TRBV2 and TRBJ1-1): EPEVTQTPSHQVTQMGQEVILRCVPISNHLYFYWYRQILGQKVEFLVSFYNNEISEKSEIFDDQFSVERPDGSNFTLKIRSTKLEDSAMYFCASSEPLGGGPNTEAFFGQGTRLTVV.

The J gene is TRBJ1-5, the V gene TRBV4-1, with 7 bases fitting TRBD1. The CDR3 loop spans 15 amino acids. Germline CDR1 and CDR2: MGHRA and YSYEKL. The V gene end was trimmed by 0 bases and the J gene end by 6 bases; junction bases not matched to a gene: 5. The DNA of the CDR3 is TGCGCCAGCAGCCAAGAGATTAGGGGGCTTCAGCCCCAGCATTTT. As protein: CASSQEIRGLQPQHF.

The chain joins TRBV12-5 to TRBJ2-1; 11 nucleotides agree with TRBD2. The junction had 6 bases not matched to a gene; V was cut back by 4 bases and J by 7 bases. CDR1 is LGHNT and CDR2 is FRNRAP in the germline V gene. The CDR3 loop spans 15 amino acids. The CDR3 loop reads CASGSSGTSGNEQFF. The CDR3 coding sequence is TGTGCTAGTGGTTCCTCCGGGACTAGCGGTAATGAGCAGTTCTTC.

The chain links TRBV7-3 to TRBJ2-7; 10 nucleotides agree with TRBD2. This CDR3 has 15 residues. Germline CDR1 and CDR2: SGHTA and FQGTGA. Unmatched junction bases numbered 7, after V lost 6 bases and J lost 2 bases. The CDR3 spells CASSRGLAETYEQYF. CDR3 DNA: TGTGCCAGCAGTCGAGGACTAGCGGAAACCTACGAGCAGTACTTC. Based on the CDR3 plus reference TRBV7-3 and TRBJ2-7, the full variable domain is GAGVSQTPSNKVTEKGKYVELRCDPISGHTALYWYRQSLGQGPEFLIYFQGTGAADDSGLPNDRFFAVRPEGSVSTLKIQRTERGDSAVYLCASSRGLAETYEQYFGPGTRLTVT.

J is TRBJ2-5 and V is TRBV28; D is possibly TRBD2 (7 bases). The CDR3 has 14 amino acids. CDR1 is MDHEN, CDR2 SYDVKM, per germline. Trimming left V 2 bases short and J 4 bases short, with 11 bases between. Here the CDR3 reads CASSLGAGAETQYF. CDR3 nucleotide sequence: TGTGCCAGCAGTTTAGGGGCGGGGGCAGAGACCCAGTACTTC.

This sequence joins TRBV5-5 and TRBJ2-7; TRBD1 matches 8 bases. Per the germline V gene, CDR1 is SGHKS and CDR2 is YYEKEE (reference sequence). J lost 3 bases, V lost 5 bases, and 7 bases had no gene match. The CDR3 has 14 amino acids. This chain's CDR3 is CASRDRVQDYEQYF. In DNA, the CDR3 is TGTGCCAGCAGGGACAGGGTACAAGACTACGAGCAGTACTTC.

V is TRBV6-4 and J is TRBJ2-3, with TRBD2 matching 9 bases. Trimming at V came to 8 bases and at J to 2 bases, leaving 5 bases not matched to a gene. Germline V CDR1 and CDR2: MRHNA, SNTAGT. This CDR3 region has 14 residues. The CDR3 DNA sequence: TGTGCCAGCGGTAGCGGGAGTGTCACAGATACGCAGTATTTT. Residues: CASGSGSVTDTQYF.

The V gene is TRBV11-2, the J gene TRBJ1-2; 9 bases map to TRBD1. Per the germline V gene, CDR1 is SGHAT and CDR2 is FQNNGV. CDR3 length: 17 amino acids. Unmatched junction bases numbered 12, after V lost 0 bases and J lost 7 bases. CDR3 in amino acids: CASSLEDGTGRLSGYTF. The CDR3 coding sequence is TGTGCCAGCAGCTTAGAAGACGGGACAGGGAGATTGAGTGGCTACACCTTC.

The chain combines TRBV4-1 with TRBJ1-2, with 9 bases aligning to TRBD1. V shed 4 bases and J 5 bases; nucleotides not matched to a gene: 8. The CDR3 is 15 residues long. Germline CDR1 MGHRA, CDR2 YSYEKL. The CDR3 nucleotides are TGCGCCAGCAGCCCCTCTCCCGGACAGGGGTATGGCTACACCTTC. This sequence encodes CASSPSPGQGYGYTF.

The V call is TRBV5-1, the J call TRBJ1-1; 7 bases align to TRBD1. Trimming removed 2 bases from V and 5 bases from J; junction bases left unmatched: 3. Germline CDR1 is SGHRS and CDR2 is YFSETQ. The CDR3 length is 13 residues. CDR3 DNA: TGCGCCAGCAGCTTCACAGGGGCAACTGAAGCTTTCTTT. This sequence encodes CASSFTGATEAFF.

The table lists this clone with a count of one. DNA of the CDR3: TGTGCCAGCAGCCCTAGGACAGGGATAGGAGAAAAACTGTTTTTT. Protein product: CASSPRTGIGEKLFF. The chain carries TRBV7-2 and TRBJ1-4; 8 positions agree with TRBD1. Per germline, CDR1 SGHTA and CDR2 FQGNSA. Unmatched junction bases numbered 10, after V lost 5 bases and J lost 8 bases. The CDR3 loop spans 15 amino acids.

V and J are TRBV19 and TRBJ1-1; TRBD1 matches 8 bases. The V gene end was trimmed by 2 bases and the J gene end by 10 bases; junction bases not matched to a gene: 3. This CDR3 is built from 12 residues. Germline CDR1 LNHDA, CDR2 SQIVND (reference sequence). CDR3 sequence: CASSIIGQGAFF. CDR3 coding DNA: TGTGCCAGTAGTATAATTGGACAGGGAGCTTTCTTT.

The chain carries TRBV4-3 and TRBJ1-5; TRBD1 might be the D (5 bases). The CDR3 extends over 15 amino acids. V was cut by 0 bases and J by 4 bases, with 10 bases left in between. Germline CDR1 and CDR2: LGHNA and YSLEER. CDR3 coding DNA: TGCGCCAGCAGCCAAGATTTACAGGCTAATCAGCCCCAGCATTTT. Translating gives CASSQDLQANQPQHF.

The CDR3 DNA follows: TGTGCCAGCAGGGGGGGGACTACGGCAGGCTACACCTTC. Translating it yields CASRGGTTAGYTF. The V gene is TRBV25-1, the J gene TRBJ1-2; D perhaps matches TRBD1 (5 bases). This CDR3 region has 13 residues. Trimming stripped 6 bases from V and 8 bases from J, with 16 bases between. Germline V gives CDR1 MGHDK, CDR2 SYGVNS.

The chain carries TRBV7-8 and TRBJ2-7; TRBD1 agrees at 7 bases. The CDR3 extends over 14 amino acids. Trimming cost V 1 base and J 6 bases; bases outside gene matches: 6. Per germline, CDR1 SGHVS and CDR2 FQNEAQ. The CDR3 protein is CASSLENAGGEQYF. The CDR3 DNA sequence: TGTGCCAGCAGCTTAGAGAATGCAGGGGGCGAGCAGTACTTC.

The rearrangement links TRBV19 to TRBJ2-3, with 7 bases aligning to TRBD2. The CDR3 covers 15 residues. From germline, CDR1 is LNHDA and CDR2 SQIVND (reference sequence). V dropped 3 bases and J dropped 2; count of bases not matched to a gene: 5. The CDR3 here is CASSMVLAATDTQYF. CDR3 in DNA: TGTGCCAGTAGTATGGTCCTAGCGGCCACAGATACGCAGTATTTT.

This chain links TRBV10-3 with TRBJ1-1; 7 bases agree with TRBD1. Germline CDR1 and CDR2: ENHRY and SYGVKD. This CDR3 has 14 residues. Trimming cost V 6 bases and J 2 bases; bases outside gene matches: 6. The CDR3 DNA is TGTGCCATCAGAGGGGACAGCTCTAACACTGAAGCTTTCTTT. This translates into CAIRGDSSNTEAFF.

The rearrangement joins TRBV4-1 to TRBJ1-2; the D gene is possibly TRBD1 (5 bases). CDR1 and CDR2 from the germline V gene are MGHRA and YSYEKL. There are 15 residues in the CDR3. Trimming pared 1 base from V and 0 bases from J, leaving 9 bases between. The CDR3 nucleotides are TGCGCCAGCAGCCAAGTCTCAGGGCCTAACTATGGCTACACCTTC. Its translation: CASSQVSGPNYGYTF.

The chain joins TRBV11-3 to TRBJ2-5; the D gene is possibly TRBD2 (6 bases). The germline V gene encodes CDR1 SGHNT and CDR2 YENEEA. The ends were cut back, 5 bases at V and 2 bases at J, with 21 bases in the middle. This CDR3 region has 17 residues. The CDR3 region has the DNA TGTGCCAGCAGCCCCAGAACCTCGGTAGCGGCACAAGAGACCCAGTACTTC. Residues: CASSPRTSVAAQETQYF.

J is TRBJ2-7 and V is TRBV29-1, with 7 bases that match TRBD2. Trimming took 7 bases from V and 4 from J; bases not matched to a gene: 10. The CDR3 runs to 13 residues. Germline V gene lookup returns CDR1 SQVTM and CDR2 ANQGSEA. The CDR3: CSAGGGSWYEQYF. The CDR3 DNA is TGCAGCGCTGGAGGCGGGAGTTGGTACGAGCAGTACTTC.

This chain links TRBV5-4 with TRBJ2-3; 9 bases align to TRBD2. V was clipped by 4 bases and J by 3 bases; unmatched bases: 6. The length of the CDR3 is 15 residues. Germline CDR1 reads SGHNT; CDR2 reads YYREEE (reference sequence). The CDR3: CASSHSGSATDTQYF. The CDR3 DNA follows: TGTGCCAGCAGCCATAGCGGGAGTGCTACAGATACGCAGTATTTT. Based on the CDR3 plus reference TRBV5-4 and TRBJ2-3, the full variable domain is ETGVTQSPTHLIKTRGQQVTLRCSSQSGHNTVSWYQQALGQGPQFIFQYYREEENGRGNFPPRFSGLQFPNYSSELNVNALELDDSALYLCASSHSGSATDTQYFGPGTRLTVL.

The genes are TRBV6-6 and TRBJ1-1, with D unresolved. The germline CDR1 and CDR2 sequences are MNHNY and SVGAGI (reference sequence). The CDR3 is 12 residues long. V lost 5 bases, J lost 8 bases, and 12 bases lay in between. The CDR3 protein is CASSPGTREAFF. In nucleotides, the CDR3 is TGTGCCAGCAGTCCCGGCACGAGGGAAGCTTTCTTT.